Listed below are T cell receptor beta chains from one sample, sequenced in a study of T cell responses to AZD1222 COVID-19 vaccine. Here immunoSEQ multiplex PCR was the method, and the copy in TCRdb shows in-frame clones only, minus some. This repertoire shows more than 120,000 clones, 92% found once; its top ten account for about a tenth. The sample consisted of peripheral blood, taken 28 days after the second AZD1222 dose. The receptors were sampled from an adult who received the AZD1222 COVID-19 vaccine. Each CDR3 is given with its conserved first and last residue. The D gene is left open where the match is weak. Clone sizes are given selectively: once, few, many, or a class where the clone is expanded.

d_call j_call v_call clone_size cdr3_aa cdr3_nt
. TRBJ2-7 TRBV5-1 . CASSPQGEIYEQYF TGCGCCAGCAGCCCCCAGGGAGAGATCTACGAGCAGTACTTC
. TRBJ1-3 TRBV6-6 . CASSPSSGNTIYF TGTGCCAGCAGTCCTTCCTCTGGAAACACCATATATTTT
. TRBJ1-5 TRBV3-1/TRBV3-2 . CASSPSGQGMGQPQHF TGTGCCAGCAGCCCAAGCGGGCAGGGGATGGGTCAGCCCCAGCATTTT
. TRBJ1-1 TRBV7-2 . CASSQRGDTEAFF TGTGCCAGCAGCCAAAGAGGGGACACTGAAGCTTTCTTT
TRBD1 TRBJ1-2 TRBV24-1 . CATSDPGQGEGYTF TGTGCCACCAGTGACCCGGGACAGGGAGAAGGCTACACCTTC
TRBD1 TRBJ1-3 TRBV7-2 . CASSRDRGFSGNTIYF TGTGCCAGCAGCCGGGACAGGGGGTTCTCTGGAAACACCATATATTTT
. TRBJ1-1 TRBV29-1 . CSVEVEGDTEAFF TGCAGCGTTGAGGTGGAGGGGGACACTGAAGCTTTCTTT
. TRBJ1-5 TRBV19 . CASSGMGNQPQHF TGTGCCAGTAGTGGGATGGGGAATCAGCCCCAGCATTTT
TRBD2 TRBJ2-1 TRBV9 . CASSVGPGRDYSNEQFF TGTGCCAGCAGCGTAGGTCCAGGGCGGGACTACAGCAATGAGCAGTTCTTC
. TRBJ1-5 TRBV19 . CASSTPSRPGNQPQHF TGTGCCAGTAGTACCCCCTCGCGGCCAGGGAATCAGCCCCAGCATTTT
. TRBJ1-6 TRBV10-3 few CAIRGDSSYNSPLHF TGTGCCATCAGAGGGGATAGCTCCTATAATTCACCCCTCCACTTT
. TRBJ2-7 TRBV15 . CATSRDSERYYEQYF TGTGCCACCAGCAGAGATTCAGAACGGTACTACGAGCAGTACTTC
TRBD1 TRBJ1-5 TRBV9 once CASSAGTGTPQHF TGTGCCAGCAGCGCCGGGACAGGGACTCCCCAGCATTTT
TRBD1 TRBJ1-1 TRBV18 . CASSPRGQGENTEAFF TGTGCCAGCTCACCACGAGGGCAGGGGGAGAACACTGAAGCTTTCTTT
. TRBJ2-5 TRBV15 . CATSRGRGRGETQYF TGTGCCACCAGCAGGGGCAGGGGAAGAGGAGAGACCCAGTACTTC
TRBD2 TRBJ2-5 TRBV20-1 . CSASKLAGRGETQYF TGCAGTGCTAGTAAATTAGCGGGCCGGGGAGAGACCCAGTACTTC
. TRBJ1-2 TRBV27 . CASSPRQEINYGYTF TGTGCCAGCAGCCCTAGGCAGGAGATTAACTATGGCTACACCTTC
. TRBJ2-3 TRBV7-8 . CASSPSTDTQYF TGTGCCAGCAGCCCGAGCACAGATACGCAGTATTTT
. TRBJ1-4 TRBV7-2 . CASSGNDRRPRGLFF TGTGCCAGCAGCGGCAACGACAGGAGGCCGCGAGGACTGTTTTTT
TRBD2 TRBJ2-3 TRBV30 . CAWSRGLASDTQYF TGTGCCTGGAGTAGGGGACTAGCGTCAGATACGCAGTATTTT
. TRBJ1-1 TRBV11-2 . CASIAWGRNTEAFF TGTGCCAGCATCGCATGGGGGCGAAACACTGAAGCTTTCTTT
. TRBJ2-4 TRBV12-3/TRBV12-4 . CASSFGDGNIQYF TGTGCCAGCAGTTTCGGGGACGGAAACATTCAGTACTTC
. TRBJ2-5 TRBV18 . CASSPAGLETQYF TGTGCCAGCTCACCGGCAGGGTTGGAGACCCAGTACTTC
TRBD1 TRBJ2-2 TRBV5-8 . CASSLTGANTGELFF TGTGCCAGCAGCCTGACAGGGGCGAACACCGGGGAGCTGTTTTTT
. TRBJ1-3 TRBV5-8 . CASFWGTSSGNTIYF TGTGCCAGCTTCTGGGGCACCAGCTCTGGAAACACCATATATTTT
. TRBJ1-1 TRBV2 . CASRGPVNTEAFF TGTGCCAGCCGGGGACCTGTGAACACTGAAGCTTTCTTT
. TRBJ1-3 TRBV9 . CASSEGGNTIYF TGTGCCAGCAGCGAGGGCGGAAACACCATATATTTT
. TRBJ1-1 TRBV15 . CATSRDLRDPEAFF TGTGCCACCAGCAGAGATCTACGAGACCCTGAAGCTTTCTTT
TRBD1 TRBJ2-7 TRBV7-2 . CASSFDRDFEQYF TGTGCCAGCAGCTTCGACAGGGATTTTGAGCAGTACTTC
. TRBJ1-2 TRBV4-2 . CASSQDNPRGDGYTF TGTGCCAGCAGCCAAGATAATCCCCGAGGCGATGGCTACACCTTC
. TRBJ2-2 TRBV12-3/TRBV12-4 once CASSWDPGELFF TGTGCCAGCAGTTGGGACCCCGGGGAGCTGTTTTTT
TRBD2 TRBJ2-2 TRBV5-1 . CASSLASGNTGELFF TGCGCCAGCAGCTTGGCTAGCGGTAACACCGGGGAGCTGTTTTTT
. TRBJ2-2 TRBV28 . CASSLGTNTGELFF TGTGCCAGCAGTCTTGGCACCAACACCGGGGAGCTGTTTTTT
TRBD1 TRBJ1-5 TRBV2 . CASSERTGTQPQHF TGTGCCAGCAGCGAAAGGACAGGGACTCAGCCCCAGCATTTT
. TRBJ2-2 TRBV14 . CASSQEPRGLTGELFF TGTGCCAGCAGCCAAGAACCCAGGGGCCTCACCGGGGAGCTGTTTTTT
. TRBJ1-5 TRBV28 . CASRGQSSNQPQHF TGTGCCAGCAGAGGACAGAGTAGCAATCAGCCCCAGCATTTT
TRBD2 TRBJ2-1 TRBV29-1 . CSVDVQRELNEQFF TGCAGCGTTGATGTCCAGCGGGAGCTGAATGAGCAGTTCTTC
TRBD1 TRBJ1-4 TRBV30 . CAWSAYRGTYEKLFF TGTGCCTGGAGTGCCTACAGGGGCACCTATGAAAAACTGTTTTTT
. TRBJ2-2 TRBV3-1/TRBV3-2 . CASSQDPDTGELFF TGTGCCAGCAGCCAAGATCCCGACACCGGGGAGCTGTTTTTT
. TRBJ1-5 TRBV3-1/TRBV3-2 . CASSPGARQPQHF TGTGCCAGCAGCCCAGGGGCCAGGCAGCCCCAGCATTTT
. TRBJ2-2 TRBV12-3/TRBV12-4 . CASSSQGPGELFF TGTGCCAGCAGTTCACAGGGACCCGGGGAGCTGTTTTTT
. TRBJ1-1 TRBV29-1 . CSVAPAGGTEAFF TGCAGCGTTGCTCCGGCCGGAGGCACTGAAGCTTTCTTT
. TRBJ1-5 TRBV28 . CASSRGGNQPQHF TGTGCCAGCAGTCGGGGGGGCAATCAGCCCCAGCATTTT
. TRBJ1-5 TRBV28 . CASSFRRGAQNNQPQHF TGTGCCAGCAGTTTTAGGCGGGGGGCACAGAACAATCAGCCCCAGCATTTT
. TRBJ2-5 TRBV20-1 . CSASGAAQETQYF TGCAGTGCTAGTGGGGCAGCGCAAGAGACCCAGTACTTC
. TRBJ1-2 TRBV21-1 . CASSLLDDRANYGYTF TGTGCCAGCAGCCTTTTAGACGACCGTGCTAACTATGGCTACACCTTC
. TRBJ1-2 TRBV24-1 . CATSGDKGYTF TGTGCCACCAGTGGAGATAAAGGCTACACCTTC